The 22 T cell receptor beta chains reported below all come from one sample, sequenced in a study of T cell changes during pregnancy in multiple sclerosis. Sequencing was performed with immunoSEQ multiplex PCR; in TCRdb, only in-frame clones are kept and a portion is missing. The table includes over 90,000 clones, about 94% detected once. The input for sequencing was peripheral blood, taken after pregnancy. Receptors originate from a female donor with multiple sclerosis, enrolled in a pregnancy study.

This chain links TRBV19 with TRBJ2-1, with D perhaps TRBD1 (7 bases). The CDR3 loop spans 14 amino acids. CDR1 and CDR2 from the germline V gene are LNHDA and SQIVND (reference sequence). Trimming left V 7 bases short and J 1 base short, with 11 bases between. The CDR3 nucleotides read TGTGCCAGTACAGGGGGGCCGTCCTACAATGAGCAGTTCTTC. Protein product: CASTGGPSYNEQFF.

The genes are TRBV5-1 and TRBJ2-7; D gene uncertain. The CDR3 is made up of 14 amino acids. Trimming took off 0 bases at V and 2 bases at J, with 9 bases between the two ends. Germline CDR1 is SGHRS and CDR2 is YFSETQ. Here the CDR3 reads CASSLVATPYEQYF. The CDR3 nucleotides read TGCGCCAGCAGCTTGGTAGCTACGCCCTACGAGCAGTACTTC.

The chain employs TRBV28 and TRBJ2-2, with TRBD2 identical over 7 bases. The ends lost 3 bases at V and 5 bases at J; junction bases unmatched: 9. The CDR3 spans 16 residues. Germline V gene lookup returns CDR1 MDHEN and CDR2 SYDVKM. The chain's CDR3 is CASSFGREPRTGELFF. The CDR3 DNA reads as TGTGCCAGCAGTTTTGGGCGGGAGCCCCGGACCGGGGAGCTGTTTTTT.

CDR3 amino acids: CASSPTSGYNEQFF. CDR3 DNA: TGTGCCAGCAGCCCGACTAGCGGCTACAATGAGCAGTTCTTC. V is TRBV7-9 and J is TRBJ2-1; 9 bases match TRBD2. The junction had 2 bases not matched to a gene; V was cut back by 5 bases and J by 3 bases. Per germline, CDR1 SEHNR and CDR2 FQNEAQ (reference sequence). This CDR3 has 14 amino acids.

This chain connects TRBV18 to TRBJ2-7, with D perhaps TRBD2 (5 bases). Trimming removed 0 bases at V and 2 bases at J, with 11 bases between. The CDR3 loop spans 15 amino acids. Germline V lookup: CDR1 KGHSH, CDR2 LQKENI. The DNA of the CDR3 is TGTGCCAGCTCACCACCTGCGGGCCGGGCCTACGAGCAGTACTTC. Translated: CASSPPAGRAYEQYF.

V usage is TRBV5-1 and J usage is TRBJ2-7, with 7 bases aligning to TRBD2. Per the germline V gene, CDR1 is SGHRS and CDR2 is YFSETQ. V lost 0 bases, J lost 1 base, and 4 bases stayed unmatched. The CDR3 is 15 amino acids. CDR3 coding DNA: TGCGCCAGCAGCTTGGCCCTAGCGGTATCCTACGAGCAGTACTTC. It yields the protein CASSLALAVSYEQYF.

This sequence joins TRBV4-2 and TRBJ2-7, with TRBD2 identical over 7 bases. V lost 1 base to trimming and J lost 3 bases; unmatched junction nucleotides: 15. Looked up from germline, CDR1 is LGHNA and CDR2 is YNFKEQ. The CDR3 extends over 18 amino acids. CDR3 bases: TGTGCCAGCAGCCAAGGCGACCCTTCTAGCGGATTACTCTACGAGCAGTACTTC. Amino acids: CASSQGDPSSGLLYEQYF.

The chain recombines TRBV28 with TRBJ2-7; TRBD2 aligns across 8 bases. V was pared by 6 bases and J by 1 base, with 5 bases of the junction left unmatched. Germline CDR1 and CDR2: MDHEN and SYDVKM. The CDR3 sequence is 14 residues long. DNA for the CDR3: TGTGCCAGCAGCCGACGGGGGGGATCCTACGAGCAGTACTTC. This encodes CASSRRGGSYEQYF.

The chain is built from TRBV30 and TRBJ2-1, with TRBD2 matching over 9 bases. Germline V gene data show CDR1 as GTSNPN and CDR2 as SVGIG (reference sequence). Losses at the gene ends were 1 base for V and 6 bases for J; bases not matched to a gene: 10. The CDR3 runs 16 residues. The CDR3 DNA is TGTGCCTGGAGTGCCCCTAGCGGGGAGATAATCAATGAGCAGTTCTTC. It is translated as CAWSAPSGEIINEQFF.

V usage is TRBV7-3 and J usage is TRBJ2-3; the match to TRBD2 covers 9 bases. J was trimmed by 6 bases and V by 2 bases; bases with no gene match: 9. Germline assignment: CDR1 SGHTA and CDR2 FQGTGA. The CDR3 is made up of 16 amino acids. CDR3 in amino acids: CASSLLVSGSVDTQYF. CDR3 DNA: TGTGCCAGCAGCTTACTGGTTAGCGGGAGTGTTGATACGCAGTATTTT.

The rearrangement links TRBV5-1 to TRBJ2-5; tentatively, D is TRBD2 (5 bases). The J call is in doubt because the DNA end fits TRBJ2-7 better. Germline values: CDR1 SGHRS, CDR2 YFSETQ. The CDR3 loop spans 14 amino acids. The CDR3 bases are TGCGCCAGCAGCGCCGGACGGGACTCCTACGAGCAGTACTTC. Translated: CASSAGRDSYEQYF.

This chain uses TRBV7-2 with TRBJ2-7; 12 bases fit TRBD2. The ends lost 5 bases at V and 5 bases at J; junction bases unmatched: 7. This CDR3 is built from 15 residues. Looked up from germline, CDR1 is SGHTA and CDR2 is FQGNSA. The CDR3 is CASSTRLAGGHEQYF. CDR3 in DNA: TGTGCCAGCAGCACGCGGCTAGCGGGAGGGCACGAGCAGTACTTC.

CDR3 region: CSVAPSGNHEQYF. In DNA, the CDR3 is TGCAGCGTTGCCCCCTCAGGGAATCACGAGCAGTACTTC. The chain carries TRBV29-1 and TRBJ2-7, with a possible D match to TRBD1 (5 bases). The V gene lost 4 bases and the J gene lost 5 bases, with 15 bases spanning the gap. Germline V CDR1 and CDR2: SQVTM, ANQGSEA. The length of the CDR3 is 13 residues.

CDR3 residues: CASSLNSNTEAFF. The CDR3 nucleotides read TGTGCCAGCAGCTTGAATTCTAACACTGAAGCTTTCTTT. V gene TRBV5-5 combines with J gene TRBJ1-1; D gene ambiguous. This CDR3 has 13 amino acids. The ends were cut back, 1 base at V and 2 bases at J, with 6 bases in the middle. Germline V gene sequence: CDR1 SGHKS, CDR2 YYEKEE (reference sequence).

This chain connects TRBV6-5 to TRBJ1-1, with TRBD1 matching 11 bases. The CDR3 spans 16 residues. The V segment lost 1 base and the J segment 6 bases; nucleotides outside the gene matches: 7. Germline CDR1 MNHEY, CDR2 SVGAGI. In DNA, the CDR3 is TGTGCCAGCAGTTACTTTCCGGGACAGGGGGTTGCTGAAGCTTTCTTT. It translates to CASSYFPGQGVAEAFF.

V gene TRBV5-1 combines with J gene TRBJ2-1; TRBD2 is a possible D gene (6 bases). Trimming took 4 bases from V and 6 from J, leaving 17 bases between them. Per the germline V gene, CDR1 is SGHRS and CDR2 is YFSETQ. The CDR3 length is 15 residues. CDR3 nucleotide sequence: TGCGCCAGCAGCCTTAGCCAGGGCGGGGTCAATGAGCAGTTCTTC. Its translation: CASSLSQGGVNEQFF.

V and J are TRBV11-1 and TRBJ2-1, with TRBD1 as a possible D gene (5 bases). CDR1 SGHAT and CDR2 FQDESV come from the germline V gene (reference sequence). The V end was cut by 3 bases, the J end by 7 bases, with 7 bases between. The CDR3 runs 12 residues. The CDR3 reads CASSLTENEQFF. CDR3 in DNA: TGTGCCAGCAGCTTGACAGAAAATGAGCAGTTCTTC.

V usage is TRBV5-4 and J usage is TRBJ2-5; D not resolved. CDR3 length: 14 amino acids. CDR1 and CDR2 (germline): SGHNT, YYREEE (reference sequence). V lost 0 bases to trimming and J lost 1 base, with 7 bases between them. The CDR3 loop is CASSLETSQETQYF. The CDR3 bases are TGTGCCAGCAGCTTGGAGACAAGCCAAGAGACCCAGTACTTC. Based on the CDR3 plus reference TRBV5-4 and TRBJ2-5, the full variable domain is ETGVTQSPTHLIKTRGQQVTLRCSSQSGHNTVSWYQQALGQGPQFIFQYYREEENGRGNFPPRFSGLQFPNYSSELNVNALELDDSALYLCASSLETSQETQYFGPGTRLLVL.

The chain employs TRBV6-1 and TRBJ1-2; 8 bases are shared with TRBD1. The CDR3 sequence is 17 residues long. J lost 10 bases, V lost 4 bases, and 20 bases had no gene match. From germline, CDR1 is MNHNS and CDR2 SASEGT. The CDR3 protein is CASSGPGQDRVLRHYTF. Written as DNA, the CDR3 is TGTGCCAGCAGTGGACCTGGCCAGGACAGGGTTCTCCGACACTACACCTTC.

This chain links TRBV7-9 with TRBJ2-7, with 11 bases fitting TRBD1. CDR1 SEHNR and CDR2 FQNEAQ come from the germline V gene (reference sequence). The CDR3 is made up of 18 amino acids. With 4 bases clipped from V and 0 bases from J, the junction kept 11 bases outside the gene matches. CDR3 sequence reads: CASSSRAPDRGLSYEQYF. For the CDR3, the DNA is TGTGCCAGCAGCTCTCGAGCTCCGGACAGGGGGCTCTCCTACGAGCAGTACTTC. Full variable domain (rest looked up from reference TRBV7-9 and TRBJ2-7): DTGVSQNPRHKITKRGQNVTFRCDPISEHNRLYWYRQTLGQGPEFLTYFQNEAQLEKSRLLSDRFSAERPKGSFSTLEIQRTEQGDSAMYLCASSSRAPDRGLSYEQYFGPGTRLTVT.

This clone is a singleton in its sample. The V call is TRBV9, the J call TRBJ2-3, with a tentative D call TRBD2 (5 bases). The CDR3 contains 15 residues. The germline V and J ends were trimmed by 1 base and 0 bases, with 9 bases remaining between them. Germline V gene sequence: CDR1 SGDLS, CDR2 YYNGEE. CDR3 sequence reads: CASSVRAGSTDTQYF. The CDR3 nucleotides read TGTGCCAGCAGCGTACGGGCGGGCAGCACAGATACGCAGTATTTT.

The V gene is TRBV27, the J gene TRBJ2-6; 8 bases line up with TRBD2. Germline CDR1 MNHEY, CDR2 SMNVEV (reference sequence). The CDR3 covers 16 residues. V was pared by 2 bases and J by 4 bases, with 4 bases of the junction left unmatched. The DNA of the CDR3 is TGTGCCAGCAGTTTAACGGGGGGGAACGGGGCCAACGTCCTGACTTTC. Amino acid sequence: CASSLTGGNGANVLTF.